This record concerns one T cell receptor (beta chain) sequence. The antigen this receptor binds is unknown. No clone much larger than this one lies a single base away; base qualities are absent. The collaborating institutions used their own protocols to collect whole blood in K2EDTA tubes. For TCRbeta analysis, collaborators shipped samples as frozen whole blood, isolated PBMCs, or DNA extracted from either of those sample types. TCRbeta CDR3 regions were amplified from genomic DNA by means of the immunoSEQ Assay, a bias-controlled multiplex PCR. The authors' analysis ran thus. Within the assay, amplification of reference gene primers was used to estimate how many nucleated cells each sample contained. To quantify the absolute abundance of each unique TCRbeta CDR3 rearrangement, sequence reads were collapsed and filtered. For each sample, productive Simpson clonality was calculated as the square root of Simpson's diversity index across productive rearrangements. TCRdb carries this immuneACCESS record with in-frame sequences only. Its versions omit some clonotypes, under half of them owing to an unresolved V gene in the studies checked, with the rest unexplained. The V and J calls and the clone size are those of that table, but D and trimming were determined from the DNA. For this sample the table gives approximately 74,000 clones, of which 80% to 90% were detected only once. Approximately 5.1% of the sample is held by the ten biggest clonotypes.

The data belong to a study of blood T cell repertoires in COVID-19 (dated by TCRdb to the early 2020s). For context, the study as a whole: Collaborator samples came from the United States, Italy and Spain and covered acute and convalescent phases of COVID-19. The prospective study material was composed of cDNA or gDNA derived from T cells, B-cell-depleted T cells, or PBMCs. Subjects who had been exposed to COVID-19, were actively infected with it, or had recovered from it provided the deeply sampled blood TCRbeta repertoires that made up the dataset. A freely available public database, intended as a resource for researchers studying the immune response to SARS-CoV-2, is where the repertoires were released. The samples were drawn from two sources: the first 160 participants of the ongoing ImmuneRACE study, and 950 to 1,500 subjects contributed by 6 global collaborators. A de-identified subject ID, COVID-19 status, age in years and sex were almost always included in the sample metadata. Where available, HLA class I and class II types were obtained from metadata supplied by the sample provider rather than from assay-based typing. Paper-wide results and their limitations: How much clinical and demographic metadata was included differed by source and by participant, and the metadata was provided uncurated.

Taken from cysteine to phenylalanine, the CDR3 has 15 residues. Only the CDR3 DNA is retained, 45 bases long and in frame from the first base. V and J are trimmed by 2 bases and 6 bases, and the gene matches miss 6 bases of the junction. CDR1 and CDR2 are drawn from the germline V gene: SGHDN, FVKESK. In this chain, TRBV14 is recombined with TRBJ1-4, with TRBD1 matching 7 junction bases. The TCR was taken from a woman older than 75 with active or convalescent COVID-19. Sequences were obtained from peripheral blood. CDR3 protein: CASSQQPGQYEKLFF. The sequence in DNA is TGTGCCAGCAGCCAACAACCGGGACAGTATGAAAAACTGTTTTTT.